This T cell receptor (beta chain) was obtained from a study of blood T cell repertoires in COVID-19. Everyone who took part was about 18 to 89 years old, and they came from 24 US areas. Recovered participants had two consecutive negative NP/OP PCR tests, healthcare professional clearance, or symptom resolution. As processed by the authors: Nucleated cell counts were estimated from reference gene primer amplification. Produced via immunoSEQ multiplex PCR; TCRdb's table is partial and in-frame only. The DNA was the basis for D and trimming; V, J and clone size are from that table. This sample has fewer than 350,000 clones; about nine tenths occur once, and the top ten carry over 4%. The sequence was obtained from a man between 60 and 70 years old who had recovered from COVID-19. Sample: PBMCs or T cells enriched from blood (not recorded which).

Here the CDR3 reads CASSPTNSNQPQHF. For the CDR3, the DNA is TGTGCCAGCAGCCCAACAAATAGCAATCAGCCCCAGCATTTT. The chain couples TRBV11-2 to TRBJ1-5; D not resolved. V lost 5 bases to trimming and J lost 0 bases, with 8 bases between them. The CDR3 loop spans 14 amino acids. Germline values: CDR1 SGHAT, CDR2 FQNNGV.